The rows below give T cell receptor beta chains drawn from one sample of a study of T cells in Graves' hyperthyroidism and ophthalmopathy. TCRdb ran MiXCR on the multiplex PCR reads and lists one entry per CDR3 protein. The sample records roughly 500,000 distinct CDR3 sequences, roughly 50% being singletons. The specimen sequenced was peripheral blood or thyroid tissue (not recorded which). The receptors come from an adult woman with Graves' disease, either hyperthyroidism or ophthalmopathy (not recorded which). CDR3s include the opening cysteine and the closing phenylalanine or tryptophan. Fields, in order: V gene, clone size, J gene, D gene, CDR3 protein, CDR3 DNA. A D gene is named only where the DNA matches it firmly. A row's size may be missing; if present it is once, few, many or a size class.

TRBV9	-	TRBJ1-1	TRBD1	CASSGPLSGQGGGHTEAFF	TGTGCCAGCAGCGGCCCCCTCTCGGGACAGGGAGGGGGGCACACTGAAGCTTTCTTT
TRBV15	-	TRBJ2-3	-	CATSNRQRPTDTQYF	TGTGCCACCAGCAACCGACAGAGACCCACAGATACGCAGTATTTT
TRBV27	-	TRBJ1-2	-	CASRNEWGKGNYGYTF	TGTGCCAGCAGAAATGAATGGGGGAAAGGAAACTATGGCTACACCTTC
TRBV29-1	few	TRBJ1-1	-	CSVVWTADTEAFF	TGCAGCGTGGTGTGGACAGCGGACACTGAAGCTTTCTTT
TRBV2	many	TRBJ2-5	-	CAIKDRGETQYF	TGTGCCATCAAGGACCGGGGAGAGACCCAGTACTTC
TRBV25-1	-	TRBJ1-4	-	CASHGTNEKLFF	TGTGCCAGCCATGGGACCAATGAAAAACTGTTTTTT
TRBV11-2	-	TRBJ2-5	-	CASSFRRGGRQETQYF	TGTGCCAGCAGCTTCCGCCGTGGGGGGAGGCAAGAGACCCAGTACTTC
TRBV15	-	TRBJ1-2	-	CATSRTQVYTF	TGTGCCACCAGCAGAACACAGGTCTACACCTTC
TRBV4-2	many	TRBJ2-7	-	CASSQGGDSFEQYF	TGTGCCAGCAGCCAAGGAGGCGATAGCTTCGAGCAGTACTTC
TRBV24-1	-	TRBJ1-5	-	CATGEGIQPQHF	TGTGCCACCGGTGAGGGAATTCAGCCCCAGCATTTT
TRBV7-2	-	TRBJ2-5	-	CASSLGANRGSLEETQYF	TGTGCCAGCAGCTTAGGGGCAAACCGTGGCAGCCTCGAAGAGACCCAGTACTTC
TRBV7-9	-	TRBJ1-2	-	CASSLAWTLDGYTF	TGTGCCAGCAGCTTAGCCTGGACACTCGATGGCTACACCTTC
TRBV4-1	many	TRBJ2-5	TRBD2	CASSQLGLAGSRETQYF	TGCGCCAGCAGCCAGCTCGGACTAGCGGGTTCTCGAGAGACCCAGTACTTC
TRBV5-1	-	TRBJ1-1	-	CASSTENTEAFF	TGCGCCAGCAGCACGGAGAACACTGAAGCTTTCTTT
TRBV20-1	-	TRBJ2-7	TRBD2	CSAHGLADSYEQYF	TGCAGTGCTCACGGACTAGCGGACTCCTACGAGCAGTACTTC
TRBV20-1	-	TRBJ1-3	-	CSATNGRNTIYF	TGCAGTGCTACCAACGGGAGGAACACCATATATTTT
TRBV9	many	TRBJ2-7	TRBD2	CASSVEREGGEQYF	TGTGCCAGCAGCGTGGAGCGGGAGGGGGGGGAGCAGTACTTC
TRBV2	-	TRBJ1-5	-	CASLRGGGNQPQHF	TGTGCCAGCTTAAGGGGGGGGGGCAATCAGCCCCAGCATTTT
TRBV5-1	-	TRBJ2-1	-	CASSRSNEQFF	TGCGCCAGCAGCCGGTCAAATGAGCAGTTCTTC
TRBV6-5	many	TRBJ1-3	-	CASSYSVVGNTIYF	TGTGCCAGCAGTTACTCGGTTGTTGGAAACACCATATATTTT
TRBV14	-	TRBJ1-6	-	CASSQDGHSPLHF	TGTGCCAGCAGCCAAGATGGCCATTCACCCCTCCACTTT
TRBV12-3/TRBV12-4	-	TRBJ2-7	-	CASSESPGWGQGTYEQYF	TGTGCCAGCAGCGAATCGCCAGGATGGGGGCAGGGAACCTACGAGCAGTACTTC
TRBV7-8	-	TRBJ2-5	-	CASSFGDRLAETQYF	TGTGCCAGCAGCTTCGGGGATCGGCTGGCGGAGACCCAGTACTTC
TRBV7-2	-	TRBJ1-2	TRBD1	CASSYGTAGGYTF	TGTGCCAGCAGCTACGGGACAGCCGGGGGCTACACCTTC
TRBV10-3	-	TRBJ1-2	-	CAISPSRVDYGYTF	TGTGCCATCAGTCCCTCTAGGGTAGACTATGGCTACACCTTC
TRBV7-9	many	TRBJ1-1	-	CASSLAGNTEAFF	TGTGCCAGCAGCTTGGCAGGGAACACTGAAGCTTTCTTT